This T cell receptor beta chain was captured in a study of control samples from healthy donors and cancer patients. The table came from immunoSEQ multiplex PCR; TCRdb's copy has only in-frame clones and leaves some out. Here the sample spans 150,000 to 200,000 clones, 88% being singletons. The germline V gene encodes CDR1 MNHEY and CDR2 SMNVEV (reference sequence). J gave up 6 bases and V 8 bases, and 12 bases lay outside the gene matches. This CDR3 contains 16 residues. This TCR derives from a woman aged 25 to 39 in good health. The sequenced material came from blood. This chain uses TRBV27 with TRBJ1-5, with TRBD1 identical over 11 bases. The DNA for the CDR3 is TGTGCCAGCTCACCTTCGGCGGGACAGGGGGGTCAGCCCCAGCATTTT. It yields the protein CASSPSAGQGGQPQHF.